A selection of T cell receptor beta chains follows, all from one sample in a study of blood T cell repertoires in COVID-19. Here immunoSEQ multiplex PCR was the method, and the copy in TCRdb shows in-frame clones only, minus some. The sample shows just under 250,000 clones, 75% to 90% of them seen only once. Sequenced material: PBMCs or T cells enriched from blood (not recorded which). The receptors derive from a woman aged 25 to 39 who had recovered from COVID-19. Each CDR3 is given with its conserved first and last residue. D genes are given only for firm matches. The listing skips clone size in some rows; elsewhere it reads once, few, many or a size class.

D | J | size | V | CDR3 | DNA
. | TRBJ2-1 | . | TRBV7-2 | CASSGRPGTSSYNEQFF | TGTGCCAGCAGCGGCCGGCCGGGCACTAGCTCCTACAATGAGCAGTTCTTC
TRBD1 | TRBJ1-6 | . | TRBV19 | CASSTQGDSPLHF | TGTGCCAGTAGTACTCAGGGGGATTCACCCCTCCACTTT
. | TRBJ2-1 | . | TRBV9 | CASSVDPGMEEQFF | TGTGCCAGCAGCGTAGACCCCGGGATGGAGGAGCAGTTCTTC
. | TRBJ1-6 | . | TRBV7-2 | CASSLNSYNSPLHF | TGTGCCAGCAGCTTAAACAGCTATAATTCACCCCTCCACTTT
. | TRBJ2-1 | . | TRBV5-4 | CASSLIGGSYNEQFF | TGTGCCAGCAGCTTAATCGGGGGCTCCTACAATGAGCAGTTCTTC
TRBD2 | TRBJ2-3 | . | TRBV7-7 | CASSPGLAGRGTDTQYF | TGTGCTAGCAGCCCCGGACTAGCGGGCCGCGGCACAGATACGCAGTATTTT
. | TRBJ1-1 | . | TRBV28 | CASSLGQEGTEAFF | TGTGCCAGCAGCCTTGGGCAGGAGGGCACTGAAGCTTTCTTT
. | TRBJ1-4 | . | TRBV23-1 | CASSLSPKTGTNEKLFF | TGCGCCAGCAGTCTTTCCCCCAAGACAGGAACTAATGAAAAACTGTTTTTT
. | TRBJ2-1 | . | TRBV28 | CASSLTLASANEQFF | TGTGCCAGCAGTTTAACTTTAGCTAGCGCAAATGAGCAGTTCTTC
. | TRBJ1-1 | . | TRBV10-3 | CAISGSGDTEAFF | TGTGCCATCAGCGGGTCGGGGGACACTGAAGCTTTCTTT
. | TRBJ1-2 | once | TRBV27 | CASSYWTRGVYGYTF | TGTGCCAGCAGTTACTGGACACGGGGGGTGTATGGCTACACCTTC
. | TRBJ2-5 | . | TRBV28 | CASSLGSGTVDQETQYF | TGTGCCAGCAGTTTAGGTTCAGGCACCGTGGACCAAGAGACCCAGTACTTC
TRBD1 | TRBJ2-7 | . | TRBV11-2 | CASSLVQGSSYEQYF | TGTGCCAGCAGCTTAGTACAGGGGAGCTCCTACGAGCAGTACTTC
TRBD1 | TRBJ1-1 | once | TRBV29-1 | CSVAPGQGAGAFF | TGCAGCGTTGCCCCTGGACAGGGGGCAGGAGCTTTCTTT
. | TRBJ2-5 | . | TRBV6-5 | CASSYSAAAEGETQYF | TGTGCCAGCAGTTACTCAGCGGCGGCCGAGGGAGAGACCCAGTACTTC